The entry below gives a single T cell receptor beta chain sequence along with its context. The target antigen is unknown. Assay: immunoSEQ multiplex PCR; the TCRdb copy retains only in-frame clones and omits some. In the table there are some 140,000 clones, 92% of which are singletons. This entry comes from a study of T cell responses to AZD1222 COVID-19 vaccine. Points from the study as a whole: At baseline, just a handful of AZD1222 recipients tested seropositive. Donors, mostly white British, included more females; clonal diversity was possibly underestimated. Of spike-specific TCRs, nearly half reportedly target regions left unmutated in variants. Every sample of the repertoires postdated the peak T cell response.

With 4 bases removed from V and 5 bases from J, the gap between germline ends came to 14 bases. The CDR3 sequence is 14 residues long. CDR1 is KGHSH and CDR2 is LQKENI in the germline V gene. This clonotype originated in an adult in good health. Sequencing used peripheral blood, obtained on day 0 of AZD1222 vaccination. This chain connects TRBV18 to TRBJ1-1; D perhaps matches TRBD1 (6 bases). DNA of the CDR3: TGTGCCAGCTCACGGGAGGGGGAGGGTACTGAAGCTTTCTTT. Translating gives CASSREGEGTEAFF. Based on the CDR3 plus reference TRBV18 and TRBJ1-1, the full variable domain is NAGVMQNPRHLVRRRGQEARLRCSPMKGHSHVYWYRQLPEEGLKFMVYLQKENIIDESGMPKERFSAEFPKEGPSILRIQQVVRGDSAAYFCASSREGEGTEAFFGQGTRLTVV.